A single sample is the source of the 12 T cell receptor beta chains below, sequenced in a study of blood T cell repertoires in COVID-19 (dated by TCRdb to the early 2020s). Library preparation employed the immunoSEQ multiplex PCR assay. Imported from immuneACCESS, the table was reduced by TCRdb to in-frame sequences with V and J called. These copies leave out some clones; in studies compared against another copy, an unresolved V gene accounts for under half, and the cause of the remainder is not known. The table for this sample lists 150,000 to 200,000 clones; more than 75% of them were counted only once. The ten largest make up 2% to 3% of the sample. The sequencing sample was made of peripheral blood. Receptors originate from a man aged 40-55 years with active or convalescent COVID-19.

V gene TRBV19 combines with J gene TRBJ2-3; TRBD2 matches 16 bases. The ends lost 4 bases at V and 2 bases at J; junction bases unmatched: 9. The CDR3 runs 19 residues. Germline V gene sequence: CDR1 LNHDA, CDR2 SQIVND (reference sequence). The CDR3 DNA reads as TGTGCCAGTAGTAGGGGACTAGCGGGGGGGCGACCGAACACAGATACGCAGTATTTT. It codes for CASSRGLAGGRPNTDTQYF.

The gene calls are TRBV6-5 and TRBJ2-7; 8 bases line up with TRBD1. The CDR3 has 14 residues. Germline V CDR1 and CDR2: MNHEY, SVGAGI. V was pared by 6 bases and J by 3 bases, with 7 bases of the junction left unmatched. The CDR3 DNA follows: TGTGCCAGCAGAGGGACAGGAGGGAGCTACGAGCAGTACTTC. Residues: CASRGTGGSYEQYF.

The chain joins TRBV28 to TRBJ1-3; maybe TRBD1 (5 bases). Trimming shortened V by 7 bases and J by 0 bases, and 13 bases separated the two germline ends. This CDR3 has 15 amino acids. In germline, CDR1 is MDHEN, CDR2 SYDVKM. In DNA form, the CDR3 reads TGTGCCAGCACCCTAGGGGACTCCTCTGGAAACACCATATATTTT. As protein: CASTLGDSSGNTIYF.

The chain recombines TRBV18 with TRBJ2-1, with TRBD2 identical over 10 bases. V gave up 6 bases and J gave up 4 bases; unmatched junction bases: 6. CDR1 is KGHSH and CDR2 is LQKENI in the germline V gene. The CDR3 is 15 amino acids. CDR3 region: CASSLAGGSYNEQFF. Written as DNA, the CDR3 is TGTGCCAGCTCGTTAGCGGGGGGATCATACAATGAGCAGTTCTTC.

The CDR3 DNA reads TGTGCCACCTCAGCAGGGGACACTGAAGCTTTCTTT. Translated: CATSAGDTEAFF. This chain uses TRBV28 with TRBJ1-1, with a tentative D call TRBD1 (6 bases). The CDR3 length is 12 residues. Germline CDR1 MDHEN, CDR2 SYDVKM. Trimming took off 10 bases at V and 3 bases at J, with 12 bases between the two ends.

J is TRBJ2-3 and V is TRBV2, with 12 bases lining up with TRBD2. Trimming at V came to 4 bases and at J to 2 bases, leaving 7 bases not matched to a gene. The CDR3 loop spans 17 amino acids. CDR1 and CDR2 from the germline V gene are SNHLY and FYNNEI. CDR3 bases: TGTGCCAGCAGTGCACCCCTAGCGGGGGGGATCACAGATACGCAGTATTTT. Its protein product is CASSAPLAGGITDTQYF.

The J gene is TRBJ1-3, the V gene TRBV6-2 or TRBV6-3; D may be TRBD1 (5 bases). V was trimmed by 2 bases and J by 2 bases, leaving 7 bases between them. CDR1 and CDR2 (germline): MNHEY, SVGEGT. The CDR3 is 14 amino acids. In nucleotides, the CDR3 is TGTGCCAGCAGTTACGCCAGGGCTGGAAACACCATATATTTT. Its protein product is CASSYARAGNTIYF.

The genes are TRBV12-3 or TRBV12-4 and TRBJ1-1; no reliable D call. The CDR3 covers 13 residues. V shed 1 base and J shed 7 bases, with 10 bases lying between them. The CDR3 region is CASSLGVSGEAFF. In DNA form, the CDR3 reads TGTGCCAGCAGTTTAGGGGTGTCGGGTGAAGCTTTCTTT.

The chain combines TRBV19 with TRBJ2-2, with 10 bases identical to TRBD1. The CDR3 extends over 18 amino acids. The germline CDR1 and CDR2 sequences are LNHDA and SQIVND (reference sequence). Trimming took 3 bases from V and 5 from J; bases not matched to a gene: 12. The CDR3 region is CASSMRTGGLKGTGELFF. The CDR3, as DNA: TGTGCCAGTAGTATGAGGACAGGGGGACTCAAGGGGACCGGGGAGCTGTTTTTT.

The rearrangement uses TRBV30 and TRBJ1-1; tentatively, D is TRBD1 (5 bases). V was shortened by 0 bases and J by 11 bases, with 10 bases between the two germline ends. Germline CDR1 and CDR2: GTSNPN and SVGIG (reference sequence). The CDR3 length is 11 residues. The CDR3 DNA is TGTGCCTGGAGTGTAAGGGGTGGCGCTTTCTTT. It is translated as CAWSVRGGAFF.

This chain connects TRBV4-3 to TRBJ2-2; tentatively, D is TRBD1 (6 bases). The CDR3 extends over 16 amino acids. The V gene's germline CDR1 is LGHNA and CDR2 YSLEER. With 0 bases removed from V and 1 base from J, the gap between germline ends came to 9 bases. CDR3 region: CASSQESDRNTGELFF. Written as DNA, the CDR3 is TGCGCCAGCAGCCAAGAATCGGACAGGAACACCGGGGAGCTGTTTTTT.

V is TRBV6-5 and J is TRBJ1-6; 9 nucleotides align to TRBD1. Losses at the gene ends were 5 bases for V and 10 bases for J; bases not matched to a gene: 9. The CDR3 has 15 amino acids. Germline loops: CDR1 MNHEY, CDR2 SVGAGI. In DNA form, the CDR3 reads TGTGCCAGCAGTCCAAACAGGGGGCTTAACTCACCCCTCCACTTT. Protein product: CASSPNRGLNSPLHF.